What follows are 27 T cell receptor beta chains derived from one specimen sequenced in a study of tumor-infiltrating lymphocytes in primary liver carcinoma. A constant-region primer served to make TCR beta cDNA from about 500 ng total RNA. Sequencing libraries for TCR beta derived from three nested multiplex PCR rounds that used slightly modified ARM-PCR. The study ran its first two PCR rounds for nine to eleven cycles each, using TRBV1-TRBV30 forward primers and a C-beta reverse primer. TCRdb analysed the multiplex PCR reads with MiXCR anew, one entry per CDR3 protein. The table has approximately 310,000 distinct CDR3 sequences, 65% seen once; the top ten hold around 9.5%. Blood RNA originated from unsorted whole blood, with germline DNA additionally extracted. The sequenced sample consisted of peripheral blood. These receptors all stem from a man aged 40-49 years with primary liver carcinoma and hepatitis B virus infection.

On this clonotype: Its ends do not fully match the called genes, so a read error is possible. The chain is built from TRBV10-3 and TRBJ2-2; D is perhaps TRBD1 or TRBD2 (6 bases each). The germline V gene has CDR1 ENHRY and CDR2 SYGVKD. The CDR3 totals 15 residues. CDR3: CVINGGDSNTGELFF. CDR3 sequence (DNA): TGTGTCATCAACGGGGGCGATTCGAACACCGGGGAGCTGTTTTTT.

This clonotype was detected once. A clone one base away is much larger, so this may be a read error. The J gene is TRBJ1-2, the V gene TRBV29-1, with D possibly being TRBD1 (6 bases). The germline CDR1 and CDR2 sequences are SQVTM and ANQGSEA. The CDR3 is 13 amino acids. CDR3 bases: TGCAACGTTGAAAATACAGGGTCCTATGGCTACACCTTC. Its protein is CNVENTGSYGYTF.

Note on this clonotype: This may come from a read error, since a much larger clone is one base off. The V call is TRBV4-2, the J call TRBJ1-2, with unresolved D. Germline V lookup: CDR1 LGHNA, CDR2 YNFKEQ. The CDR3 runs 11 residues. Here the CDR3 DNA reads TGTGCCAACAGCCAAGCGTACGGCTACACCTTC. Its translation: CANSQAYGYTF.

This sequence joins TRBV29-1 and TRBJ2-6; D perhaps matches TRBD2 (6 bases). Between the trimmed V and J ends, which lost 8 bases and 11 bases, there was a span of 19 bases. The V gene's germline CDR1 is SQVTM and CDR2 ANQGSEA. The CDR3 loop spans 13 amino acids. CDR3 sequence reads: CSTRAGSSDVLTF. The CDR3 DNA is TGCAGCACCCGGGCGGGGAGTTCCGACGTCCTGACTTTC. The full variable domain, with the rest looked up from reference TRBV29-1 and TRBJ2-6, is SAVISQKPSRDICQRGTSLTIQCQVDSQVTMMFWYRQQPGQSLTLIATANQGSEATYESGFVIDKFPISRPNLTFSTLTVSNMSPEDSSIYLCSTRAGSSDVLTFGAGSRLTVL.

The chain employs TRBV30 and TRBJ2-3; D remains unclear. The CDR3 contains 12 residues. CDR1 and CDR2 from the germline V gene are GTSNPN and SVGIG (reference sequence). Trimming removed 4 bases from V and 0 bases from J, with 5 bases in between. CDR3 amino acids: CAWTPSTDTQYF. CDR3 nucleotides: TGTGCCTGGACTCCAAGCACAGATACGCAGTATTTT.

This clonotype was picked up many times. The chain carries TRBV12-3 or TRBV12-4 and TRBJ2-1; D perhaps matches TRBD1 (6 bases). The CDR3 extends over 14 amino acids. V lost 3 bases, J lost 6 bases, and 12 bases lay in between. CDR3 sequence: CASSLFQGGNEQFF. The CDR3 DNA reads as TGTGCCAGCAGTTTGTTTCAAGGGGGCAATGAGCAGTTCTTC.

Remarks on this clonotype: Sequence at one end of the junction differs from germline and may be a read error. In DNA, the CDR3 is TGTGCCAGCGTCTTAGACTGGGGTTCAGATAGGCAGTGTTTT. Translated: CASVLDWGSDRQCF. This sequence joins TRBV11-2 and TRBJ2-3; no firm D call. Germline CDR1 SGHAT, CDR2 FQNNGV. The CDR3 consists of 14 residues.

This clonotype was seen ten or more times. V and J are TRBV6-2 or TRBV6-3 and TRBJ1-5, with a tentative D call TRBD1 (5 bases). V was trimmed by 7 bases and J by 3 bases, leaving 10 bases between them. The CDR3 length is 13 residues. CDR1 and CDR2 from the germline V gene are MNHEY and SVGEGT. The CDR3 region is CASIAGANQPQHF. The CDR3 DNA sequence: TGTGCCAGCATTGCCGGGGCCAATCAGCCCCAGCATTTT.

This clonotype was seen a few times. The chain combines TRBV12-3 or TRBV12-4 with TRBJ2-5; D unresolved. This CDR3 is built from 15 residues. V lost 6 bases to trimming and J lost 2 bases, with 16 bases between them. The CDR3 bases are TGTGCCAGCAGCCCTGACGGCAAACCTCAAGAGACCCAGTACTTC. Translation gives CASSPDGKPQETQYF.

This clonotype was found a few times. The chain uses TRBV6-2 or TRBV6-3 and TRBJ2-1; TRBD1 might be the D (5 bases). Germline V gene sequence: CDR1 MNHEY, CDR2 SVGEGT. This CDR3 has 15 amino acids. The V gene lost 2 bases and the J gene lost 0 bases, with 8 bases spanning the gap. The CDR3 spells CASSYGAGSYNEQFF. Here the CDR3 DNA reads TGTGCCAGCAGTTACGGGGCAGGCTCCTACAATGAGCAGTTCTTC.

Here the CDR3 reads CAINRGDTEAFF. DNA of the CDR3: TGTGCCATCAACAGGGGGGACACTGAAGCTTTCTTT. The chain couples TRBV10-3 to TRBJ1-1; 8 bases are a match to TRBD1. Germline lookup yields CDR1 ENHRY and CDR2 SYGVKD. This CDR3 contains 12 residues. Losses at the gene ends were 7 bases for V and 3 bases for J; bases not matched to a gene: 1.

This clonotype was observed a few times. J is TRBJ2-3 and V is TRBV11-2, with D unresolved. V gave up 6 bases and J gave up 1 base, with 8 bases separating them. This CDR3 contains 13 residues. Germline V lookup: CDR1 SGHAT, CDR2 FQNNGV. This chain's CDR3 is CASRGAGTDTQYF. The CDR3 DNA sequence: TGTGCCAGCAGGGGTGCCGGCACAGATACGCAGTATTTT. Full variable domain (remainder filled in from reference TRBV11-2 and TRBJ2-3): EAGVAQSPRYKIIEKRQSVAFWCNPISGHATLYWYQQILGQGPKLLIQFQNNGVVDDSQLPKDRFSAERLKGVDSTLKIQPAKLEDSAVYLCASRGAGTDTQYFGPGTRLTVL.

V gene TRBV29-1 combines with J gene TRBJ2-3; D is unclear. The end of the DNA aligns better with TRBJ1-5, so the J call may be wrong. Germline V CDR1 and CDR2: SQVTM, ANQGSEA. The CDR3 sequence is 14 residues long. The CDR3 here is CSIVTRQVQNTQHF. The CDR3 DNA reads TGCAGCATCGTAACCCGGCAGGTACAAAATACGCAGCATTTT.

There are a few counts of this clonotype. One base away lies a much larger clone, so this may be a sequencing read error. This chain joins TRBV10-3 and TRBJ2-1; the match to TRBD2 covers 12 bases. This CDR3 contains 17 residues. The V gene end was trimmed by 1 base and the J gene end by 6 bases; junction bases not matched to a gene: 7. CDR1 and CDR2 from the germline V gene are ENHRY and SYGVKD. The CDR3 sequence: CAISEWRLAGDRNEQFF. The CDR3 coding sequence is TGTGCCATCAGTGAGTGGAGACTAGCGGGAGATCGCAATGAGCAGTTCTTC.

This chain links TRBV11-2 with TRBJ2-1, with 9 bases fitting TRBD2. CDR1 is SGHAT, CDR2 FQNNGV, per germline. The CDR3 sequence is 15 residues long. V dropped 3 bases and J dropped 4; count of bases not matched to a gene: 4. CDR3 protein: CASSFSGRSYNEQFF. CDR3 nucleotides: TGTGCCAGCAGCTTTAGCGGGAGATCTTACAATGAGCAGTTCTTC.

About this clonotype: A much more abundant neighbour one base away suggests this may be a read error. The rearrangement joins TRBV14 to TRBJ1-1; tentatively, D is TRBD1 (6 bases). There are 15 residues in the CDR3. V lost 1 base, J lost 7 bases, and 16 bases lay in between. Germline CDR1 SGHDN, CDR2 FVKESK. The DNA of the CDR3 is TGTGCCAGCAGCCAAGTGGGTAGCGGGGACAATGAAGCTTTCTTT. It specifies CASSQVGSGDNEAFF.

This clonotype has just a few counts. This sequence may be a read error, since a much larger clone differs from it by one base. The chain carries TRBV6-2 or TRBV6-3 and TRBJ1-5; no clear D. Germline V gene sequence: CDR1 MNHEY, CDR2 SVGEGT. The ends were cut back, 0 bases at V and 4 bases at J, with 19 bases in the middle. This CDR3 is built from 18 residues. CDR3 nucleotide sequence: TGTGCCAGCAGTTACTCGCCGATGCCGGGCCACTGGAATCAGCCCCAGCATTTT. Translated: CASSYSPMPGHWNQPQHF.

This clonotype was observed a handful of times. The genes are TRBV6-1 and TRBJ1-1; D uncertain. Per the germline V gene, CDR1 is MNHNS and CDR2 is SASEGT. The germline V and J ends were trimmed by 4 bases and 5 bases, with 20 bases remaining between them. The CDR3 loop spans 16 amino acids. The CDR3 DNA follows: TGTGCCAGCAGTGGAAGTGGAGCGAGGGTTGGAACTGAAGCTTTCTTT. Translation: CASSGSGARVGTEAFF.

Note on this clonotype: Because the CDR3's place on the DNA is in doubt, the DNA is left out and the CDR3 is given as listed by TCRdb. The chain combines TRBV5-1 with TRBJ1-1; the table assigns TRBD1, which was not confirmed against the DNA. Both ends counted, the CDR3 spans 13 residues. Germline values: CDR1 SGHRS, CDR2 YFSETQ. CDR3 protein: CASSVGQGTEVFF.

The CDR3 DNA reads as TGTGCCAACAATAGCGGGAGGGAAAACATTCAGTACTTC. Amino acid sequence: CANNSGRENIQYF. The rearrangement uses TRBV28 and TRBJ2-4, with 11 bases fitting TRBD2. CDR3 size: 13 residues. The trim removed 10 bases at V and 5 bases at J, leaving 4 bases unmatched. In germline, CDR1 is MDHEN, CDR2 SYDVKM.

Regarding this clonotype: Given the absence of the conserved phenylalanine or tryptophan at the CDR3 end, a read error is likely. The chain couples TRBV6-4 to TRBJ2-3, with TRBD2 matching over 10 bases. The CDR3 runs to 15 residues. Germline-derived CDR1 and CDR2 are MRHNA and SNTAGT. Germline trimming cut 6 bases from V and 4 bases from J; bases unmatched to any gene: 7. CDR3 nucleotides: TGTGCCAGCAGCACCGGGACTAGCGTCGCAGATACGCAGTATTCT. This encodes CASSTGTSVADTQYS.

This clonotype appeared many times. CDR3 protein: CASSQDSGYNEQFF. In DNA, the CDR3 is TGCGCCAGCAGCCAAGACTCAGGGTACAATGAGCAGTTCTTC. The rearrangement links TRBV4-3 to TRBJ2-1, with D possibly matching TRBD1 (5 bases). Germline V CDR1 and CDR2: LGHNA, YSLEER. This CDR3 is built from 14 residues. Trimming cost V 0 bases and J 4 bases, with 7 bases left between them.

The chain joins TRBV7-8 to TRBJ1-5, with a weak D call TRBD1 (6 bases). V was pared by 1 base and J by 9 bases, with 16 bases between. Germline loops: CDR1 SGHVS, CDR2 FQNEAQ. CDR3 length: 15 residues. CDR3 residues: CASSLGQGLGWPQHF. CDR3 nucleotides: TGTGCCAGCAGCTTAGGGCAGGGGCTTGGTTGGCCCCAGCATTTT.

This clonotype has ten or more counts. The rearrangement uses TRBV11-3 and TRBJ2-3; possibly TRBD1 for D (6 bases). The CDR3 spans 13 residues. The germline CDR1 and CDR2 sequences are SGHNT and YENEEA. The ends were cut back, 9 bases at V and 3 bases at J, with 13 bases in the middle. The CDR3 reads CASSGRGTDTQYF. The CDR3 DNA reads TGTGCCAGTAGTGGAAGGGGGACAGATACGCAGTATTTT.

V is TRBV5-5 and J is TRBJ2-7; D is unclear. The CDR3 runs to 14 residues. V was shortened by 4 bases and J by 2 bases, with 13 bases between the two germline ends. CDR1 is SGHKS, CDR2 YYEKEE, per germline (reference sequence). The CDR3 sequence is CASSQWTEPYEQYF. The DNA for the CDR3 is TGTGCCAGCAGCCAGTGGACGGAGCCCTACGAGCAGTACTTC.

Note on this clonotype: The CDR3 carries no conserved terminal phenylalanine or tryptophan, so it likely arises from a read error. This chain's CDR3 is CASSLSGDAFRANVLTI. The CDR3 region has the DNA TGTGCCAGCAGCTTGTCAGGGGACGCGTTTAGGGCCAACGTCCTGACTATC. The V call is TRBV11-2, the J call TRBJ2-6; tentative D call: TRBD1 (6 bases). Trimming stripped 3 bases from V and 5 bases from J, with 17 bases between. This CDR3 has 17 residues. The V gene's germline CDR1 is SGHAT and CDR2 FQNNGV.

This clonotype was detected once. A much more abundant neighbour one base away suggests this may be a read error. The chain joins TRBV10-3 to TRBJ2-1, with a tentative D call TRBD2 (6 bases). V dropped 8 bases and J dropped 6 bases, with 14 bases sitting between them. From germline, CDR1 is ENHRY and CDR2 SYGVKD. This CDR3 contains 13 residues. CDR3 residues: CAIQEGNINEQFF. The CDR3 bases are TGTGCCATCCAGGAGGGAAACATCAATGAGCAGTTCTTC.